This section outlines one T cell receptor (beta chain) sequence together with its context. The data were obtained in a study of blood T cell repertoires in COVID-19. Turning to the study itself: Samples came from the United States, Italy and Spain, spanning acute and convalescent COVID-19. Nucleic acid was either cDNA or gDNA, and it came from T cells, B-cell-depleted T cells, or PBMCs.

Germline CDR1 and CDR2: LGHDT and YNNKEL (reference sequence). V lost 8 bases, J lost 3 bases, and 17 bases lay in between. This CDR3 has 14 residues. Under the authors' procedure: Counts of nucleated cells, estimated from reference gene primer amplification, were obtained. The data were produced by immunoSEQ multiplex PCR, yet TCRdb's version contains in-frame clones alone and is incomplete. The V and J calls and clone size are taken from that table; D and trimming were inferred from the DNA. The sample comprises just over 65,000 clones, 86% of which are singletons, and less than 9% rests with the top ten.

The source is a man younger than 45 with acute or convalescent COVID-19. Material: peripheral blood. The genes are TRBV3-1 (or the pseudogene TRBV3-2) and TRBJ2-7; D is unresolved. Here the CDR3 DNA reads TGTGCCAGCGGTCTCTCTAAAAAGCACTACGAGCAGTACTTC. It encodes CASGLSKKHYEQYF.